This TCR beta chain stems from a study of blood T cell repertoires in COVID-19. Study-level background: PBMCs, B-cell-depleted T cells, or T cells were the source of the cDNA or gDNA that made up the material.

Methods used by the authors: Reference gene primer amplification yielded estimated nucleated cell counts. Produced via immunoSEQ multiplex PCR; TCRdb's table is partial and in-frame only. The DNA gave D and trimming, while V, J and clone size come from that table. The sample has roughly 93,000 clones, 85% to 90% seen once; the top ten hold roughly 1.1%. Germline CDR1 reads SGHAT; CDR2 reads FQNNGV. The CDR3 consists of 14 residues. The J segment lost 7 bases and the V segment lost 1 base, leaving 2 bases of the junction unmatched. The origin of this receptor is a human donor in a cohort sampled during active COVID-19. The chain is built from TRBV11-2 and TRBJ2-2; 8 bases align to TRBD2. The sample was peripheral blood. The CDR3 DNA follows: TGTGCCAGCAGCTTAGCGGGAGGGATCGGGGAGCTGTTTTTT. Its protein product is CASSLAGGIGELFF.